Following are 29 T cell receptor beta chains from one sample sequenced in a study of T cell changes during pregnancy in multiple sclerosis. Using immunoSEQ multiplex PCR, the repertoire was profiled, and TCRdb retains in-frame clones only, with some absent. The sample includes some 100,000 clones, approximately 92% of them seen just once. The sequencing here drew on peripheral blood, taken in the second trimester of pregnancy. All receptors come from a female donor with multiple sclerosis, enrolled in a pregnancy study.

The chain has TRBV2 and TRBJ2-1; D not resolved. V gave up 5 bases and J gave up 3 bases, with 11 bases separating them. This CDR3 contains 14 residues. Germline V CDR1 and CDR2: SNHLY, FYNNEI. CDR3 in DNA: TGTGCCAGCAGTCGGCGGTCAGACTACAATGAGCAGTTCTTC. Protein sequence: CASSRRSDYNEQFF.

The rearrangement uses TRBV29-1 and TRBJ1-2; 7 bases align to TRBD1. CDR3 size: 12 residues. Trimming took 4 bases from V and 4 from J; bases not matched to a gene: 3. Germline V lookup: CDR1 SQVTM, CDR2 ANQGSEA. CDR3 protein: CSVGQGGYGYTF. The CDR3 DNA follows: TGCAGCGTTGGACAGGGTGGCTATGGCTACACCTTC.

In nucleotides, the CDR3 is TGCGCCAGCAGCCAGATGCTAGCGGTCTACAATGAGCAGTTCTTC. Its protein product is CASSQMLAVYNEQFF. The J gene is TRBJ2-1, the V gene TRBV4-3; 7 bases are shared with TRBD2. This CDR3 comprises 15 residues. Germline V gives CDR1 LGHNA, CDR2 YSLEER. V lost 3 bases to trimming and J lost 3 bases; unmatched junction nucleotides: 5.

The chain uses TRBV19 and TRBJ2-7, with TRBD2 identical over 11 bases. The CDR3 loop spans 17 amino acids. Trimming removed 5 bases from V and 0 bases from J; junction bases left unmatched: 9. The germline V gene has CDR1 LNHDA and CDR2 SQIVND (reference sequence). The CDR3 DNA sequence: TGTGCCAGTAGTCGGCTAGCGGGAGGTCGCAGCTCCTACGAGCAGTACTTC. Encoded protein: CASSRLAGGRSSYEQYF. Based on the CDR3 plus reference TRBV19 and TRBJ2-7, the full variable domain is DGGITQSPKYLFRKEGQNVTLSCEQNLNHDAMYWYRQDPGQGLRLIYYSQIVNDFQKGDIAEGYSVSREKKESFPLTVTSAQKNPTAFYLCASSRLAGGRSSYEQYFGPGTRLTVT.

This chain joins TRBV6-5 and TRBJ1-5; D not resolved. This CDR3 spans 13 amino acids. Germline V gene data show CDR1 as MNHEY and CDR2 as SVGAGI. Trimming pared 2 bases from V and 4 bases from J, leaving 6 bases between. The DNA of the CDR3 is TGTGCCAGCAGTTACCAACTGAATCAGCCCCAGCATTTT. Its protein product is CASSYQLNQPQHF.

This clone has a single count. This chain connects TRBV9 to TRBJ2-7, with D perhaps TRBD1 (6 bases). The germline CDR1 and CDR2 sequences are SGDLS and YYNGEE. The CDR3 consists of 15 residues. V lost 4 bases and J 5 bases, leaving 19 bases between the germline ends. CDR3 sequence reads: CASSMGANALNEQYF. DNA of the CDR3: TGTGCCAGCAGCATGGGGGCTAACGCCCTCAACGAGCAGTACTTC.

This sequence joins TRBV5-8 and TRBJ2-2; 9 bases align to TRBD2. The CDR3 runs to 16 residues. The J segment lost 0 bases and the V segment lost 5 bases, leaving 5 bases of the junction unmatched. Germline loops: CDR1 SGHTS, CDR2 YDEGEE. CDR3 protein: CASRPRTSANTGELFF. DNA for the CDR3: TGTGCCAGCAGACCCAGGACTAGCGCGAACACCGGGGAGCTGTTTTTT.

The rearrangement uses TRBV12-5 and TRBJ2-1, with 8 bases fitting TRBD2. This CDR3 spans 16 amino acids. Germline trimming cut 3 bases from V and 7 bases from J; bases unmatched to any gene: 11. Germline V gene data show CDR1 as LGHNT and CDR2 as FRNRAP. The CDR3 DNA reads TGTGCTAGTGGTTTTGGCGCGGGAGGCGAGGGAAATGAGCAGTTCTTC. Translating gives CASGFGAGGEGNEQFF.

The gene calls are TRBV18 and TRBJ2-2; 10 nucleotides align to TRBD1. Per germline, CDR1 KGHSH and CDR2 LQKENI. The V and J ends lost 3 bases and 7 bases, in that order; junction bases with no gene match: 5. This CDR3 is 15 amino acids long. The CDR3 sequence: CASSPTGQGIGELFF. The DNA for the CDR3 is TGTGCCAGCTCACCTACGGGACAGGGGATCGGGGAGCTGTTTTTT.

This clone occurred once. The chain links TRBV7-9 to TRBJ2-3, with 11 nucleotides matching TRBD1. With V trimmed by 1 base and J by 0 bases, 3 bases remained unmatched. The CDR3 consists of 17 residues. Germline V gives CDR1 SEHNR, CDR2 FQNEAQ (reference sequence). This CDR3 is CASSLDGTGGSTDTQYF. The DNA of the CDR3 is TGTGCCAGCAGCTTAGATGGGACAGGGGGAAGCACAGATACGCAGTATTTT.

V and J are TRBV27 and TRBJ2-1; perhaps TRBD1 as D (6 bases). The CDR3 length is 15 residues. The germline V gene encodes CDR1 MNHEY and CDR2 SMNVEV (reference sequence). The V end lost 3 bases, the J end lost 9 bases, and 18 bases lay between the germline ends. CDR3 amino acids: CASSLGYRDAGEQFF. In nucleotides, the CDR3 is TGTGCCAGCAGTTTGGGGTACAGGGACGCTGGTGAGCAGTTCTTC.

The chain couples TRBV6-5 to TRBJ2-7, with D unclear. Germline V CDR1 and CDR2: MNHEY, SVGAGI. V was trimmed by 0 bases and J by 6 bases, leaving 9 bases between them. The CDR3 is 13 residues long. CDR3 protein: CASSYSPPGEQYF. DNA for the CDR3: TGTGCCAGCAGTTACTCGCCCCCAGGCGAGCAGTACTTC.

V gene TRBV5-1 combines with J gene TRBJ2-3; the D is unclear. CDR1 is SGHRS, CDR2 YFSETQ, per germline. The CDR3 is made up of 14 amino acids. Trimming removed 4 bases from V and 2 bases from J, with 11 bases in between. In DNA form, the CDR3 reads TGCGCCAGCAGCCAAACAGTGCTCACAGATACGCAGTATTTT. Protein product: CASSQTVLTDTQYF.

The chain is built from TRBV9 and TRBJ2-7; the D gene is possibly TRBD1 (6 bases). V lost 4 bases and J lost 6, with 20 bases in between. There are 15 residues in the CDR3. Germline V gives CDR1 SGDLS, CDR2 YYNGEE. The CDR3: CASSPMMQGKGEQYF. CDR3 nucleotides: TGTGCCAGCAGCCCGATGATGCAGGGGAAAGGCGAGCAGTACTTC.

The chain uses TRBV2 and TRBJ1-2; no clear D. V was pared by 3 bases and J by 0 bases, with 5 bases between. Germline V gene sequence: CDR1 SNHLY, CDR2 FYNNEI. This CDR3 has 13 residues. The CDR3 sequence is CASSDRSNYGYTF. DNA for the CDR3: TGTGCCAGCAGTGACAGGTCTAACTATGGCTACACCTTC.

This rearrangement joins TRBV27 to TRBJ2-3; 8 positions agree with TRBD2. The CDR3 runs to 17 residues. Trimming took 2 bases from V and 5 from J; bases not matched to a gene: 12. Germline V gives CDR1 MNHEY, CDR2 SMNVEV (reference sequence). The CDR3 DNA sequence: TGTGCCAGCAGTTTAAAGTGGGACGGGAGGGCCTTAGATACGCAGTATTTT. Translated: CASSLKWDGRALDTQYF.

There are a few counts of this clone. This rearrangement joins TRBV7-2 to TRBJ1-1; 8 bases agree with TRBD1. Germline lookup yields CDR1 SGHTA and CDR2 FQGNSA. V was pared by 4 bases and J by 5 bases, with 9 bases of the junction left unmatched. This CDR3 contains 15 residues. CDR3 DNA: TGTGCCAGCAGCTCGGTTGGACAGGGAAGAACTGAAGCTTTCTTT. Amino acids: CASSSVGQGRTEAFF.

The J gene is TRBJ1-2, the V gene TRBV4-1, with D hard to call. Germline assignment: CDR1 MGHRA and CDR2 YSYEKL. This CDR3 region has 13 residues. Trimming removed 5 bases at V and 6 bases at J, with 13 bases between. In DNA form, the CDR3 reads TGCGCCAGCAGCTCGCGGACTGATGATGGCTACACCTTC. Translating gives CASSSRTDDGYTF.

V and J are TRBV6-5 and TRBJ1-1, with D possibly TRBD1 on 6 matching bases. The CDR3 has 14 amino acids. Germline V CDR1 and CDR2: MNHEY, SVGAGI. Deletions cut 5 bases from V and 6 bases from J, with 16 bases between. CDR3 in DNA: TGTGCCAGCAGTCGGAGAACAGGGAGCGCTGAAGCTTTCTTT. This translates into CASSRRTGSAEAFF.

V is TRBV28 and J is TRBJ2-4; the D gene is possibly TRBD2 (6 bases). This CDR3 has 15 residues. Trimming shortened V by 7 bases and J by 12 bases, and 25 bases separated the two germline ends. Germline CDR1 is MDHEN and CDR2 is SYDVKM. CDR3 bases: TGTGCCAGCACCCCGGGGAGTGGGTGGGGGGTCGGTCAGTACTTC. Amino acid sequence: CASTPGSGWGVGQYF.

This clone was observed a single time. V gene TRBV27 combines with J gene TRBJ2-1, with 10 bases identical to TRBD2. V gave up 5 bases and J gave up 4 bases; unmatched junction bases: 5. The germline gives CDR1 MNHEY, CDR2 SMNVEV (reference sequence). The length of the CDR3 is 15 residues. The DNA of the CDR3 is TGTGCCAGCAGTCCCGGGACTAGCGTGTACAATGAGCAGTTCTTC. It is translated as CASSPGTSVYNEQFF.

The V call is TRBV5-4, the J call TRBJ1-1; tentatively, D is TRBD1 (5 bases). The V gene lost 10 bases and the J gene lost 1 base, with 14 bases spanning the gap. Germline CDR1 and CDR2: SGHNT and YYREEE (reference sequence). The length of the CDR3 is 13 residues. CDR3 sequence: CASLEGANTEAFF. The DNA of the CDR3 is TGTGCCTCCTTGGAAGGGGCGAACACTGAAGCTTTCTTT.

The chain recombines TRBV10-3 with TRBJ1-1; D possibly corresponds to TRBD1 (6 bases). Per germline, CDR1 ENHRY and CDR2 SYGVKD. Trimming pared 5 bases from V and 6 bases from J, leaving 13 bases between. The CDR3 length is 13 residues. CDR3 in amino acids: CAISLQGGAEAFF. The CDR3 region has the DNA TGTGCCATCAGTCTACAGGGTGGCGCTGAAGCTTTCTTT.

The rearrangement uses TRBV7-6 and TRBJ2-2; D is unresolved. CDR3 length: 13 residues. Germline CDR1 and CDR2: SGHVS and FNYEAQ. V lost 4 bases and J 4 bases, leaving 7 bases between the germline ends. The CDR3 loop is CASSYIPTGELFF. CDR3 DNA sequence: TGTGCCAGCAGCTACATCCCCACCGGGGAGCTGTTTTTT.

This rearrangement joins TRBV27 to TRBJ2-7, with a tentative D call TRBD2 (6 bases). CDR1 and CDR2 from the germline V gene are MNHEY and SMNVEV (reference sequence). The CDR3 contains 16 residues. Trimming removed 1 base at V and 2 bases at J, with 15 bases between. CDR3 amino acids: CASSLFGGTDPYEQYF. As DNA, the CDR3 is TGTGCCAGCAGTTTATTCGGCGGGACCGATCCCTACGAGCAGTACTTC.

The chain combines TRBV7-3 with TRBJ1-1, with a tentative D call TRBD1 (6 bases). This CDR3 has 14 residues. The germline V and J ends were trimmed by 5 bases and 2 bases, with 12 bases remaining between them. Germline V gene sequence: CDR1 SGHTA, CDR2 FQGTGA. The CDR3 is CASSRDIGNTEAFF. The CDR3, as DNA: TGTGCCAGCAGCCGGGACATCGGAAACACTGAAGCTTTCTTT.

V usage is TRBV6-5 and J usage is TRBJ2-7; tentatively, D is TRBD1 (6 bases). The CDR3 runs to 14 residues. The V end was cut by 2 bases, the J end by 3 bases, with 11 bases between. From germline, CDR1 is MNHEY and CDR2 SVGAGI. This CDR3 reads CASSYGTYNYEQYF. The CDR3 DNA reads TGTGCCAGCAGTTACGGGACATATAACTACGAGCAGTACTTC.

V is TRBV5-6 and J is TRBJ2-7, with D possibly matching TRBD1 (5 bases). CDR3 length: 12 amino acids. V was pared by 9 bases and J by 5 bases, with 15 bases between. The V gene's germline CDR1 is SGHDT and CDR2 YYEEEE. Here the CDR3 DNA reads TGTGCCACCCAGGGATATGACGACGAGCAGTACTTC. Translated, it gives CATQGYDDEQYF.

The gene calls are TRBV27 and TRBJ1-4; D gene uncertain. Germline assignment: CDR1 MNHEY and CDR2 SMNVEV (reference sequence). V dropped 3 bases and J dropped 8 bases, with 10 bases sitting between them. The CDR3 has 13 amino acids. CDR3 coding DNA: TGTGCCAGCAGTTTCTCAACGGGAGAAAAACTGTTTTTT. Translating it yields CASSFSTGEKLFF.